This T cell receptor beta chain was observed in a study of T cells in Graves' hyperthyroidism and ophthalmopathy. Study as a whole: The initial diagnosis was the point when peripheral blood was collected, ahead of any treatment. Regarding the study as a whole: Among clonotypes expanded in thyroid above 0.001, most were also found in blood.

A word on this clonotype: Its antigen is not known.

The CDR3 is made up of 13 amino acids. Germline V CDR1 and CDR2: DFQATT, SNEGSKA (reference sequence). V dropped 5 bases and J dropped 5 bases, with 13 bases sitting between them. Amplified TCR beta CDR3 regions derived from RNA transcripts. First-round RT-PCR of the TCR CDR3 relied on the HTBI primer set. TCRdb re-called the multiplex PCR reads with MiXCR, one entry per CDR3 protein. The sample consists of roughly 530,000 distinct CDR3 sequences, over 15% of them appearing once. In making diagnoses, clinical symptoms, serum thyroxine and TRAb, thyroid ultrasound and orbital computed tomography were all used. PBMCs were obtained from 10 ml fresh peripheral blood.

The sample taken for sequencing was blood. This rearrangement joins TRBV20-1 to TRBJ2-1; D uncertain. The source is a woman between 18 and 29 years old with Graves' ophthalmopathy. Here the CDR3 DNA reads TGCAGTGCTCTCTGGGCCCCTCACAATGAGCAGTTCTTC. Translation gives CSALWAPHNEQFF.